A selection of T cell receptor beta chains follows, all from one sample in a study of cytomegalovirus exposure and HLA in healthy donors. Here immunoSEQ multiplex PCR was the method, and the copy in TCRdb shows in-frame clones only, minus some. In the table there are 150,000 to 200,000 clones, about three quarters of which are singletons. The source material was PBMCs. These receptor sequences come from a woman younger than 45 in good health and CMV-seronegative. Both conserved end residues are part of each CDR3. D genes are given only for firm matches. Only some rows state a clone size, as once, few, many or a class for expanded clones.

clone size	V gene	CDR3 length	D gene	J gene	CDR3 protein	CDR3 DNA
few	TRBV2	13	.	TRBJ2-1	CASRGLDLTEQFF	TGTGCCAGCAGGGGACTGGACCTCACTGAGCAGTTCTTC
.	TRBV7-8	15	.	TRBJ1-1	CASSLYSLENTEAFF	TGTGCCAGCAGCTTATACAGCCTTGAGAACACTGAAGCTTTCTTT
.	TRBV9	14	.	TRBJ2-7	CASSASGASYEQYF	TGTGCCAGCAGCGCATCAGGTGCTTCCTACGAGCAGTACTTC
.	TRBV5-4	13	.	TRBJ1-2	CASSFSQDYGYTF	TGTGCCAGCAGCTTTTCACAAGACTATGGCTACACCTTC
.	TRBV5-4	13	.	TRBJ2-4	CASSFSGKNSQYF	TGTGCCAGCAGCTTTTCCGGAAAAAACAGTCAGTACTTC
.	TRBV18	14	.	TRBJ2-7	CASSPPGVPDEQYF	TGTGCCAGCTCACCACCAGGGGTTCCCGACGAGCAGTACTTC
.	TRBV28	17	.	TRBJ1-5	CASSLAKQGRTNQPQHF	TGTGCCAGCAGTTTGGCTAAGCAGGGAAGGACCAATCAGCCCCAGCATTTT
.	TRBV12-5	15	.	TRBJ2-1	CASGPLSYSYNEQFF	TGTGCTAGTGGTCCTTTAAGCTATTCCTACAATGAGCAGTTCTTC
.	TRBV27	13	.	TRBJ1-2	CASRRDRYYGYTF	TGTGCCAGCAGACGAGACAGATACTATGGCTACACCTTC
.	TRBV14	13	.	TRBJ2-7	CASSRQESYEQCF	TGTGCCAGCAGTCGCCAGGAATCCTACGAGCAGTGCTTC
.	TRBV27	15	TRBD1	TRBJ1-5	CASSAGTGGNQPQHF	TGTGCCAGCAGCGCCGGGACAGGGGGAAATCAGCCCCAGCATTTT
.	TRBV27	14	.	TRBJ1-1	CASRPWTVNTEAFF	TGTGCCAGCAGACCTTGGACAGTGAACACTGAAGCTTTCTTT
.	TRBV11-3	15	.	TRBJ1-2	CASSPPGLTNYGYTF	TGTGCCAGCAGCCCCCCAGGTCTGACTAACTATGGCTACACCTTC
few	TRBV6-4	15	.	TRBJ2-3	CASSDYGHSTDTQYF	TGTGCCAGCAGTGACTACGGACACAGCACAGATACGCAGTATTTT
.	TRBV5-1	14	TRBD1	TRBJ2-7	CASSLEGAAYEQYF	TGCGCCAGCAGCTTGGAGGGGGCCGCCTACGAGCAGTACTTC
.	TRBV6-5	15	TRBD2	TRBJ2-3	CASSPPGLVPDTQYF	TGTGCCAGCAGTCCTCCGGGACTAGTCCCAGATACGCAGTATTTT
.	TRBV7-9	13	.	TRBJ2-1	CAAQQGPYNEQFF	TGTGCCGCACAACAGGGCCCCTACAATGAGCAGTTCTTC
.	TRBV28	14	.	TRBJ2-2	CASSKTGGTGELFF	TGTGCCAGCAGTAAGACAGGAGGCACCGGGGAGCTGTTTTTT
.	TRBV10-3	13	TRBD1	TRBJ2-7	CAISEAGGYEQYF	TGTGCCATCAGTGAAGCAGGGGGCTACGAGCAGTACTTC
few	TRBV19	13	.	TRBJ1-5	CASSIVVNQPQHF	TGTGCCAGTAGTATAGTCGTGAATCAGCCCCAGCATTTT
.	TRBV28	13	TRBD1	TRBJ1-5	CASRQPGQRLQHF	TGTGCCAGCAGACAACCGGGACAGCGGCTCCAGCATTTT
few	TRBV30	13	.	TRBJ1-2	CAWRGGMVGGYTF	TGTGCCTGGAGGGGAGGGATGGTGGGCGGCTACACCTTC
.	TRBV6-5	13	.	TRBJ1-4	CASSVTGNEKLFF	TGTGCCAGCAGTGTGACGGGTAATGAAAAACTGTTTTTT
once	TRBV7-6	14	.	TRBJ1-1	CASSFRGAGTEAFF	TGTGCCAGCAGCTTCCGGGGGGCCGGCACTGAAGCTTTCTTT
.	TRBV7-2	14	TRBD1	TRBJ2-5	CASSSDRGEETQYF	TGTGCCAGCAGCAGCGACAGGGGGGAGGAGACCCAGTACTTC